This T cell receptor beta chain was obtained from a study of blood T cell repertoires in COVID-19. Whole-study context: The samples span acute and convalescent COVID-19 from the United States, Italy and Spain.

Produced via immunoSEQ multiplex PCR; TCRdb's table is partial and in-frame only. The sample holds 70,000 or so clones, about 85% seen once. The receptor comes from a woman older than 75 with active or convalescent COVID-19. The sequenced material came from peripheral blood.

In DNA form, the CDR3 reads TGCGCCAGCAGCCGAGAGGAGAGGGTGGGGAATCAGCCCCAGCATTTT. It translates to CASSREERVGNQPQHF. The J gene is TRBJ1-5, the V gene TRBV4-1; D is unclear. CDR1 is MGHRA, CDR2 YSYEKL, per germline. V was pared by 4 bases and J by 4 bases, with 17 bases between. The CDR3 runs 16 residues.